This passage covers 23 T cell receptor beta chains from one sample sequenced in a study of blood T cells in healthy people across ages (dated by TCRdb to the mid-2010s). Library preparation employed 5' RACE. Sequencer: Illumina HiSeq 2500. A second roughly 7 to 12 cycle PCR used a sample-barcoded 5' primer and a J-beta primer mix. TCRdb took the public reads, trimmed them with fastp at Q25, ran MiXCR for clone calling and kept in-frame beta chains. Each entry is one CDR3 protein sequence, shown with its most common DNA and genes. The sample table shows 850,000 to 1,300,000 distinct CDR3 sequences, and more than 40% are seen once. The ten most abundant clones make up 18% of the sample. The sequenced material came from blood. These receptor sequences come from a woman aged 60 to 75 in good health.

This clonotype was detected many times. This chain links TRBV20-1 with TRBJ2-1; D may be TRBD2 (6 bases). Germline lookup yields CDR1 DFQATT and CDR2 SNEGSKA (reference sequence). The CDR3 length is 13 residues. Deletions cut 3 bases from V and 12 bases from J, with 18 bases between. The CDR3 loop reads CSASETGVTVQFF. CDR3 nucleotide sequence: TGCAGTGCTAGCGAAACGGGGGTGACGGTGCAGTTCTTC.

This clonotype was seen only a few times. The chain is built from TRBV27 and TRBJ2-1; TRBD2 matches 7 bases. The CDR3 covers 15 residues. The J segment lost 7 bases and the V segment lost 3 bases, leaving 9 bases of the junction unmatched. The germline V gene has CDR1 MNHEY and CDR2 SMNVEV (reference sequence). The CDR3 nucleotides are TGTGCCAGCAGTTTGGGGGGGAGTGCTCTTAATGAGCAGTTCTTC. Its protein product is CASSLGGSALNEQFF.

This clonotype was counted a few times. The chain carries TRBV27 and TRBJ2-1; 9 bases align to TRBD2. The CDR3 is 18 residues long. Trimming at V came to 8 bases and at J to 8 bases, leaving 22 bases not matched to a gene. CDR1 is MNHEY, CDR2 SMNVEV, per germline (reference sequence). DNA of the CDR3: TGTGCCAGCGGATACTCAATCAGCGGGAGGCCCCAAGGGGATGAGCAGTTCTTC. It specifies CASGYSISGRPQGDEQFF.

In this sample, this clonotype turned up a few times. This sequence joins TRBV7-2 and TRBJ2-7; D unresolved. V lost 8 bases, J lost 3 bases, and 14 bases lay in between. The CDR3 contains 13 residues. Germline-derived CDR1 and CDR2 are SGHTA and FQGNSA. CDR3: CASGPTLYYEQYF. The CDR3 DNA reads as TGTGCCAGCGGGCCAACCCTATACTACGAGCAGTACTTC.

The V gene is TRBV7-8, the J gene TRBJ1-5; TRBD1 matches at 8 bases. The CDR3 contains 16 residues. J was trimmed by 6 bases and V by 0 bases; bases with no gene match: 7. CDR1 is SGHVS, CDR2 FQNEAQ, per germline. The CDR3 DNA follows: TGTGCCAGCAGCTTAGCGAACAGGGGGATCAGTCAGCCCCAGCATTTT. Translation gives CASSLANRGISQPQHF.

This clonotype was seen more than once but under ten times. This sequence joins TRBV11-3 and TRBJ2-2; D gene unclear. Germline V gene sequence: CDR1 SGHNT, CDR2 YENEEA. Trimming removed 2 bases at V and 6 bases at J, with 4 bases between. The CDR3 covers 12 residues. The CDR3: CASSLNAGELFF. DNA of the CDR3: TGTGCCAGCAGCTTAAATGCCGGGGAGCTGTTTTTT.

This clonotype came up a few times. V and J are TRBV9 and TRBJ2-5; no clear D gene. The CDR3 is 13 residues long. The germline V gene encodes CDR1 SGDLS and CDR2 YYNGEE. V lost 0 bases to trimming and J lost 11 bases, with 14 bases between them. CDR3: CASSVVGNNEQYF. CDR3 nucleotides: TGTGCCAGCAGCGTAGTGGGGAACAATGAGCAGTACTTC.

The chain employs TRBV6-2 or TRBV6-3 and TRBJ2-5; 12 positions agree with TRBD2. The DNA end favors TRBJ2-7, so the J call may be wrong. Germline V gene data show CDR1 as MNHEY and CDR2 as SVGEGT. This CDR3 has 15 residues. The CDR3 coding sequence is TGTGCCAGCAGTCCGTCACTAGCGGGAGGAGTCGAGCAGTACTTC. It yields the protein CASSPSLAGGVEQYF.

The V and J genes are TRBV15 and TRBJ2-3; D is perhaps TRBD2 (6 bases). This CDR3 comprises 16 residues. V was shortened by 0 bases and J by 3 bases, with 13 bases between the two germline ends. Germline V gives CDR1 LNHNV, CDR2 YYDKDF (reference sequence). The CDR3 reads CATSRDRGSRTDTQYF. In nucleotides, the CDR3 is TGTGCCACCAGCAGAGATCGGGGGAGTAGGACAGATACGCAGTATTTT.

The rearrangement uses TRBV20-1 and TRBJ2-4; a possible D gene is TRBD2 (6 bases). The CDR3 is 14 residues long. V shed 1 base and J shed 5 bases, with 12 bases lying between them. The germline gives CDR1 DFQATT, CDR2 SNEGSKA (reference sequence). The CDR3 bases are TGCAGTGCTAGAGGGTCGGAGGGCCAAAACATTCAGTACTTC. Amino acid sequence: CSARGSEGQNIQYF.

The CDR3 DNA reads as TGTGCCAGCAGCTTCTTGGTAGTTGGGGAAAAACTGTTTTTT. It yields the protein CASSFLVVGEKLFF. The V gene is TRBV7-9, the J gene TRBJ1-4; D unclear. The V gene lost 3 bases and the J gene lost 8 bases, with 13 bases spanning the gap. The CDR3 sequence is 14 residues long. Germline-derived CDR1 and CDR2 are SEHNR and FQNEAQ (reference sequence).

This clonotype was found a few times. V and J are TRBV13 and TRBJ2-7; 10 positions match TRBD2. Germline CDR1 reads PRHDT; CDR2 reads FYEKMQ (reference sequence). V shed 5 bases and J 5 bases; nucleotides not matched to a gene: 6. The CDR3 runs 14 residues. CDR3 nucleotides: TGTGCCAGCAGCCCGGGACTAGCGTTCGACGAGCAGTACTTC. This gives the protein CASSPGLAFDEQYF.

The rearrangement links TRBV24-1 to TRBJ2-2, with 10 positions matching TRBD1. With 2 bases clipped from V and 5 bases from J, the junction kept 4 bases outside the gene matches. This CDR3 is 16 amino acids long. Germline V gives CDR1 KGHDR, CDR2 SFDVKD. The CDR3 spells CATSDWGTGVTGELFF. As DNA, the CDR3 is TGTGCCACCAGTGATTGGGGGACAGGGGTGACCGGGGAGCTGTTTTTT.

The sample holds a few counts of this clonotype. The rearrangement links TRBV29-1 to TRBJ2-3, with 7 bases fitting TRBD2. Looked up from germline, CDR1 is SQVTM and CDR2 is ANQGSEA. V was pared by 6 bases and J by 1 base, with 4 bases of the junction left unmatched. This CDR3 region has 13 residues. CDR3 protein: CSVIRGGTDTQYF. The CDR3 coding sequence is TGCAGCGTGATCCGGGGGGGCACAGATACGCAGTATTTT.

V usage is TRBV13 and J usage is TRBJ2-1; no clear D gene. The CDR3 covers 12 residues. The V gene lost 6 bases and the J gene lost 7 bases, with 10 bases spanning the gap. Germline lookup yields CDR1 PRHDT and CDR2 FYEKMQ (reference sequence). CDR3 in amino acids: CASRLGENEQFF. The CDR3 DNA reads TGTGCCAGCAGATTGGGTGAGAATGAGCAGTTCTTC. The variable domain in full, with the rest retrieved from reference TRBV13 and TRBJ2-1, is AAGVIQSPRHLIKEKRETATLKCYPIPRHDTVYWYQQGPGQDPQFLISFYEKMQSDKGSIPDRFSAQQFSDYHSELNMSSLELGDSALYFCASRLGENEQFFGPGTRLTVL.

This clonotype was recorded once. The chain has TRBV6-1 and TRBJ2-1, with 11 positions matching TRBD2. Germline CDR1 reads MNHNS; CDR2 reads SASEGT. The CDR3 is 18 residues long. V trimming: 6 bases; J trimming: 9 bases; junction bases outside the gene matches: 19. The CDR3 region is CASSPTNIAGGGRGEQFF. The CDR3, as DNA: TGTGCCAGCAGCCCCACGAACATAGCGGGAGGGGGGCGGGGTGAGCAGTTCTTC.

This clonotype was detected a few times. J is TRBJ2-1 and V is TRBV7-2; 12 nucleotides line up with TRBD2. The germline gives CDR1 SGHTA, CDR2 FQGNSA. The CDR3 is 12 amino acids. The junction had 1 base not matched to a gene; V was cut back by 2 bases and J by 14 bases. CDR3 nucleotides: TGTGCCAGCAGCTTATCTAGCGGGAGGGAGTTCTTC. Protein sequence: CASSLSSGREFF.

The chain links TRBV10-3 to TRBJ2-1, with TRBD2 matching 12 bases. This CDR3 contains 14 residues. Germline CDR1 is ENHRY and CDR2 is SYGVKD. With 7 bases clipped from V and 4 bases from J, the junction kept 2 bases outside the gene matches. The CDR3 region is CAIMTSGGYNEQFF. In DNA form, the CDR3 reads TGTGCCATCATGACTAGCGGGGGTTACAATGAGCAGTTCTTC.

The V gene is TRBV3-1, the J gene TRBJ2-5; 13 nucleotides line up with TRBD2. The CDR3 has 16 residues. The germline CDR1 and CDR2 sequences are LGHDT and YNNKEL (reference sequence). Trimming took 0 bases from V and 4 from J; bases not matched to a gene: 2. The CDR3 sequence is CASSQEGLAGRETQYF. CDR3 nucleotides: TGTGCCAGCAGCCAAGAGGGACTAGCGGGACGAGAGACCCAGTACTTC.

The chain employs TRBV25-1 and TRBJ1-6; D ambiguous. In germline, CDR1 is MGHDK, CDR2 SYGVNS. V was clipped by 0 bases and J by 7 bases, with 10 bases between them. This CDR3 is built from 15 residues. CDR3 region: CASSEYKGVNSPLHF. The CDR3 bases are TGTGCCAGCAGTGAATATAAGGGTGTCAATTCACCCCTCCACTTT.

This clonotype was detected only a few times. The CDR3 region is CAISELAGAGTDTQYF. The CDR3 DNA reads TGTGCCATCAGTGAGCTGGCGGGAGCGGGCACAGATACGCAGTATTTT. The chain joins TRBV10-3 to TRBJ2-3, with 7 bases fitting TRBD2. The CDR3 has 16 amino acids. The trim removed 2 bases at V and 1 base at J, leaving 6 bases unmatched. Germline V gives CDR1 ENHRY, CDR2 SYGVKD.

The chain is built from TRBV4-2 and TRBJ2-7; D ambiguous. V lost 1 base and J lost 7, with 17 bases in between. The CDR3 runs 15 residues. Germline V CDR1 and CDR2: LGHNA, YNFKEQ. The CDR3 protein is CASSQVSERVREQYF. In DNA form, the CDR3 reads TGTGCCAGCAGCCAAGTGTCCGAGCGAGTTAGGGAGCAGTACTTC.

Comments on this clonotype: A read error may produce the germline difference seen at one junction end. V is TRBV12-5 and J is TRBJ2-3, with a possible D match to TRBD2 (5 bases). Germline lookup yields CDR1 LGHNT and CDR2 FRNRAP. The CDR3 has 17 amino acids. This CDR3 is CAGGLAPSSVKTDTQYF. As DNA, the CDR3 is TGTGCTGGTGGTTTGGCTCCGAGTAGCGTGAAGACAGATACGCAGTATTTT.